What follows describes a single TCR beta chain. This entry comes from a study of blood T cell repertoires in COVID-19. Looking at the study overall: PBMCs, B-cell-depleted T cells, or T cells provided the cDNA or gDNA that made up the material.

This CDR3 comprises 15 residues. V dropped 6 bases and J dropped 6; count of bases not matched to a gene: 11. From germline, CDR1 is MNHEY and CDR2 SMNVEV (reference sequence). Here immunoSEQ multiplex PCR was the method, and the copy in TCRdb shows in-frame clones only, minus some. Of fewer than 200,000 clones in the sample, about 88% were seen once. This chain joins TRBV27 and TRBJ1-5, with 7 bases lining up with TRBD1. Sequencing input: peripheral blood. This receptor was taken from a man aged 55 to 70 with acute or convalescent COVID-19. The CDR3 loop is CASRQTGLGRQPQHF. The CDR3 region has the DNA TGTGCCAGCAGGCAGACAGGGCTGGGTCGTCAGCCCCAGCATTTT.